This paragraph reports one T cell receptor (beta chain). This clonotype turned up a few times. Its antigen is not yet known. Within one base of it there is no much larger clone, and no base qualities were kept. Libraries came from 5' RACE. Sequencing was carried out with an Illumina HiSeq 2500. A second PCR of about 7 to 12 cycles was run with a J-beta primer mix and a sample-barcoded 5' primer. A unique molecular identifier was introduced onto each TCR beta cDNA molecule by a template-switch 5' adaptor carrying 12 random nucleotides. Each sample yielded at least 2.5 million CDR3-containing paired-end reads. First-strand cDNA was synthesized from all RNA with the Mint cDNA synthesis kit, primed by a TRBC-specific oligonucleotide. After uracil-DNA glycosylase treatment, a first 18-cycle PCR used universal primers M1SS and BC2_uni_R on all cDNA. Under the source paper's analysis protocol: Normalization of each sample was performed by random selection of 1 million high-quality reads, each carrying a distinct molecular identifier. Instead of being binned into consensus sequences, reads that shared molecular identifiers were thrown out. MiTCR, with a Q25 quality threshold and the strictest error-elimination algorithm, was used for CDR3 identification, clonotype clustering and error correction. A nonparametric unseen species model with Euler transformation was used to estimate lower-bound total TCR beta diversity. The public reads were run again by TCRdb, first through fastp at Q25 and then through MiXCR, and only productive beta chains were kept. Rows with a matching CDR3 protein are joined into one entry that keeps the most common DNA and genes. These V and J calls originate from TCRdb's pipeline instead of the authors' own analysis. For this sample there are around 1,700,000 distinct CDR3 sequences; 28% appear just once. Of the sample, less than 9.5% falls within the top ten clones.

The donors were roughly 40 Caucasian individuals from Russia, aged roughly 6 to 90 years, who were systemically healthy. About 9.6 milliliters of peripheral blood were collected from each donor into EDTA-treated Vacutainer tubes. Ficoll-Paque density-gradient centrifugation was used to isolate PBMCs, with at least 6 million per sample. Total RNA, at least 5 micrograms per sample, was extracted from PBMCs with Trizol reagent. The percentages of naive CD45RAhigh/CD27high T cells were determined by flow cytometry on a PBMC aliquot from every donor. These data are taken from a study of blood T cells in healthy people across ages (dated by TCRdb to the mid-2010s). The study in broad terms: In model experiments, template switching captured about one uniquely barcoded TCR beta cDNA molecule for every two T cells. The donors were divided into four age groups: young (average about 16 years), middle-aged (about 40), aged (around 59) and long-lived (82). The study analyzed two additional independent replicas of 1 million unique cDNA reads from the same blood draw for two donors, one aged 18 to 30 and one aged 80 or older. To avoid experimental bias, donors of different ages were distributed randomly across sequencing lanes. Age-related changes in TCR beta repertoire diversity were measured in the study by deep sequencing normalized with unique cDNA molecular identifiers. The research as a whole found: Conclusive comparison of naive and antigen-experienced compartments was prevented by the profiling of bulk unsorted PBMCs. As age increased, observed TCR beta diversity per million T cells dropped in a roughly linear way, and a significant reduction was already evident by age roughly 36. Compared with the aged group, the long-lived group had more naive CD4+ T cells, fewer expanded clones and increased TCR diversity, suggesting age selection. Estimates of total diversity based on one million sequenced T cells were regarded as lower bounds and as underestimates. There was a strong correlation between observed TCR beta diversity and the percentage of naive T cells measured by flow cytometry. The CMV infection status of donors was not known, potentially confounding age-related changes in expanded clonotypes.

The CDR3 spans 16 residues, from the cysteine through the phenylalanine. The read is trimmed to its CDR3 DNA, 48 bases read in frame from base 1. For this chain, trimming is 0 bases at the V end and 2 bases at the J end, and the number of junction bases without a gene match is 6. Looking up the germline V gene yields CDR1 WSHSY and CDR2 SAAADI. The receptor's source is a woman aged 30 to 39 in good health. This receptor chain uses TRBV10-2 and TRBJ2-7, with 8 bases in between that match TRBD1. Sequencing was done on a sample of blood. The CDR3 has the sequence CASSESGGTGPYEQYF. The sequenced DNA: TGCGCCAGCAGTGAGTCAGGGGGGACAGGTCCCTACGAGCAGTACTTC.